This T cell receptor beta chain was sequenced for a study of shared clonotypes between healthy human individuals. Notes on the study in general: Sampling was confined to blood; repertoires within tissues likely differ.

Germline CDR1 and CDR2: SGHAT and FQNNGV. The CDR3 consists of 13 residues. With 7 bases removed from V and 4 bases from J, the gap between germline ends came to 14 bases. Measured with immunoSEQ multiplex PCR; TCRdb has only the in-frame clones, and not every one. This table has roughly 2,500,000 clones, 93% appearing once. About this clone itself: Its specificity is unknown.

The sample was naive CD4+ T cells from PBMCs. Regarding subset: CD45RA+ positively selected. The clonotype originates from a man aged 18 to 35 in good health. Some clones in this sample may be carry-over from other donors' samples. The chain couples TRBV11-2 to TRBJ2-7, with D unclear. The CDR3 coding sequence is TGTGCCAGCAATACTCCCGACTTATACGAGCAGTACTTC. It is translated as CASNTPDLYEQYF. The full variable domain, its missing parts supplied by reference TRBV11-2 and TRBJ2-7, is EAGVAQSPRYKIIEKRQSVAFWCNPISGHATLYWYQQILGQGPKLLIQFQNNGVVDDSQLPKDRFSAERLKGVDSTLKIQPAKLEDSAVYLCASNTPDLYEQYFGPGTRLTVT.